Presented here are 32 T cell receptor beta chains from one specimen sequenced in a study of CD8+ T cells in alopecia areata. Following RNA extraction, reverse transcription yielded cDNA that acted as the sequencing template. TCRdb's copy holds only in-frame clones and misses some; the assay was immunoSEQ multiplex PCR. This repertoire shows tens of thousands of clones, 50% to 75% found once; its top ten account for roughly a sixth. Sequenced here: CD8+ T cells sorted from blood, sampled at week 0. These receptors were taken from a human donor with alopecia areata.

V gene TRBV30 combines with J gene TRBJ1-5; unclear D gene. With 2 bases removed from V and 3 bases from J, the gap between germline ends came to 8 bases. CDR1 and CDR2 from the germline V gene are GTSNPN and SVGIG (reference sequence). The CDR3 loop spans 13 amino acids. The DNA for the CDR3 is TGTGCCTGGAGTTTCGGGGACAATCAGCCCCAGCATTTT. This codes for CAWSFGDNQPQHF.

The genes are TRBV4-3 and TRBJ2-1; 10 bases match TRBD2. The CDR3 totals 15 residues. In germline, CDR1 is LGHNA, CDR2 YSLEER. Trimming cost V 0 bases and J 6 bases; bases outside gene matches: 2. The CDR3 region has the DNA TGCGCCAGCAGCCAAGAAGGGACTAGCGCCAATGAGCAGTTCTTC. It codes for CASSQEGTSANEQFF.

In nucleotides, the CDR3 is TGCAGCGCTAGGACAGGGGGGGCGAACACTGAAGCTTTCTTT. Translating gives CSARTGGANTEAFF. The chain is built from TRBV29-1 and TRBJ1-1; 10 nucleotides align to TRBD1. The V gene's germline CDR1 is SQVTM and CDR2 ANQGSEA. The CDR3 spans 14 residues. J lost 1 base, V lost 7 bases, and 6 bases had no gene match.

This chain connects TRBV5-5 to TRBJ2-1; no firm D call. The CDR3 length is 12 residues. Germline CDR1 reads SGHKS; CDR2 reads YYEKEE (reference sequence). Trimming shortened V by 5 bases and J by 9 bases, and 12 bases separated the two germline ends. The CDR3 DNA reads TGTGCCAGCAGAGAAGTGTTCGGTGAGCAGTTCTTC. It translates to CASREVFGEQFF.

The chain carries TRBV5-1 and TRBJ2-5; 7 nucleotides line up with TRBD1. The CDR3 has 14 amino acids. V shed 2 bases and J 2 bases; nucleotides not matched to a gene: 3. CDR1 SGHRS and CDR2 YFSETQ come from the germline V gene. The CDR3 sequence is CASSFRTGQETQYF. The CDR3, as DNA: TGCGCCAGCAGCTTCAGGACAGGACAAGAGACCCAGTACTTC.

This chain joins TRBV27 and TRBJ2-3, with D possibly being TRBD2 (5 bases). Germline V gene lookup returns CDR1 MNHEY and CDR2 SMNVEV (reference sequence). The V end lost 6 bases, the J end lost 5 bases, and 15 bases lay between the germline ends. This CDR3 has 14 amino acids. CDR3 in DNA: TGTGCCAGCAGGGATCCCCCAGAGGGAGATACGCAGTATTTT. Translating it yields CASRDPPEGDTQYF.

This chain links TRBV7-8 with TRBJ2-3; 10 nucleotides line up with TRBD1. V trimming: 5 bases; J trimming: 4 bases; junction bases outside the gene matches: 9. CDR1 and CDR2 from the germline V gene are SGHVS and FQNEAQ. This CDR3 has 16 amino acids. CDR3 DNA: TGTGCCAGCAGCCCACCGACAGGGGGCGCCGCAGATACGCAGTATTTT. It encodes CASSPPTGGAADTQYF.

This rearrangement joins TRBV7-2 to TRBJ2-1; 8 nucleotides match TRBD2. Germline V gene lookup returns CDR1 SGHTA and CDR2 FQGNSA. The ends lost 4 bases at V and 8 bases at J; junction bases unmatched: 7. The CDR3 length is 14 residues. CDR3 region: CASSSGLAGYEQFF. As DNA, the CDR3 is TGTGCCAGCAGCTCTGGACTAGCTGGGTATGAGCAGTTCTTC.

The chain joins TRBV15 to TRBJ1-1, with D unresolved. Germline V lookup: CDR1 LNHNV, CDR2 YYDKDF (reference sequence). Deletions cut 1 base from V and 2 bases from J, with 14 bases between. CDR3 length: 16 amino acids. CDR3 nucleotides: TGTGCCACCAGCAGAGGAGGATACGGGGTAAACACTGAAGCTTTCTTT. It translates to CATSRGGYGVNTEAFF.

The rearrangement links TRBV5-6 to TRBJ1-6; TRBD1 is a possible D gene (6 bases). This CDR3 spans 11 amino acids. Trimming stripped 0 bases from V and 16 bases from J, with 8 bases between. Germline CDR1 and CDR2: SGHDT and YYEEEE. For the CDR3, the DNA is TGTGCCAGCAGCTTGGGACAGGTACTCCACTTT. Protein product: CASSLGQVLHF.

This clone was picked up one time. The rearrangement links TRBV30 to TRBJ2-1; D not resolved. There are 12 residues in the CDR3. The V and J ends lost 0 bases and 11 bases respectively, with 11 bases between them. Germline V gene sequence: CDR1 GTSNPN, CDR2 SVGIG (reference sequence). For the CDR3, the DNA is TGTGCCTGGAGTGTAAGTGGTCACCAGCAGTTCTTC. Its protein is CAWSVSGHQQFF.

The chain is built from TRBV6-5 and TRBJ2-7; weak D call: TRBD2 (7 bases). CDR3 size: 14 residues. From germline, CDR1 is MNHEY and CDR2 SVGAGI. Trimming cost V 5 bases and J 1 base, with 12 bases left between them. CDR3 in amino acids: CASSKRDTSYEQYF. In DNA, the CDR3 is TGTGCCAGCAGTAAGCGGGACACTTCCTACGAGCAGTACTTC.

The CDR3 spells CASSSDRGISYEQYF. The CDR3 DNA follows: TGTGCCAGCAGCTCCGACAGGGGGATCTCCTACGAGCAGTACTTC. The V call is TRBV7-2, the J call TRBJ2-7; 9 nucleotides align to TRBD1. Germline lookup yields CDR1 SGHTA and CDR2 FQGNSA. Germline trimming cut 4 bases from V and 0 bases from J; bases unmatched to any gene: 4. The CDR3 is 15 residues long.

The CDR3 here is CASSSRPGSTDTQYF. The CDR3 nucleotides are TGTGCCAGCAGCTCGCGCCCAGGGAGCACAGATACGCAGTATTTT. The rearrangement links TRBV7-6 to TRBJ2-3, with a tentative D call TRBD1 (5 bases). Trimming removed 4 bases at V and 0 bases at J, with 11 bases between. This CDR3 is 15 amino acids long. Germline CDR1 SGHVS, CDR2 FNYEAQ.

CDR3: CASSHQTGNNEQFF. Here the CDR3 DNA reads TGCGCCAGCAGCCACCAGACGGGAAACAATGAGCAGTTCTTC. V usage is TRBV4-3 and J usage is TRBJ2-1, with a tentative D call TRBD2 (5 bases). Germline V gene sequence: CDR1 LGHNA, CDR2 YSLEER. Trimming took off 3 bases at V and 5 bases at J, with 11 bases between the two ends. The CDR3 consists of 14 residues.

The CDR3 loop is CASSWAANGYTF. Written as DNA, the CDR3 is TGTGCCAGCAGCTGGGCCGCAAATGGCTACACCTTC. V and J are TRBV7-9 and TRBJ1-2; no clear D. V was shortened by 4 bases and J by 6 bases, with 9 bases between the two germline ends. This CDR3 comprises 12 residues. Germline V gene sequence: CDR1 SEHNR, CDR2 FQNEAQ (reference sequence).

The gene calls are TRBV27 and TRBJ2-7, with a possible D match to TRBD1 (6 bases). The CDR3 is made up of 13 amino acids. Trimming took off 4 bases at V and 0 bases at J, with 7 bases between the two ends. Germline CDR1 is MNHEY and CDR2 is SMNVEV (reference sequence). In nucleotides, the CDR3 is TGTGCCAGCAGTTACAGGGTCTCCTACGAGCAGTACTTC. Protein product: CASSYRVSYEQYF.

This sequence joins TRBV27 and TRBJ1-1; 8 positions agree with TRBD1. Per germline, CDR1 MNHEY and CDR2 SMNVEV (reference sequence). V lost 5 bases, J lost 4 bases, and 6 bases stayed unmatched. This CDR3 spans 14 amino acids. The chain's CDR3 is CASSLGQGSTEAFF. As DNA, the CDR3 is TGTGCCAGCAGTCTAGGACAGGGTTCCACTGAAGCTTTCTTT.

The chain employs TRBV9 and TRBJ1-2; 7 nucleotides match TRBD1. The CDR3 is made up of 15 amino acids. The junction had 9 bases not matched to a gene; V was cut back by 4 bases and J by 3 bases. CDR1 and CDR2 from the germline V gene are SGDLS and YYNGEE. Here the CDR3 DNA reads TGTGCCAGCAGCCCACCCCAGGGGGAGGACTATGGCTACACCTTC. Its protein is CASSPPQGEDYGYTF.

The rearrangement joins TRBV7-9 to TRBJ1-1; possible D gene TRBD1, 5 bases. The CDR3 is 16 residues long. The germline gives CDR1 SEHNR, CDR2 FQNEAQ (reference sequence). The germline V and J ends were trimmed by 5 bases and 2 bases, with 18 bases remaining between them. CDR3 nucleotides: TGTGCCAGCAGCCCGCCGGGGCAGACCTTTAACACTGAAGCTTTCTTT. It codes for CASSPPGQTFNTEAFF.

This clone was recorded only once. J is TRBJ1-5 and V is TRBV25-1, with D perhaps TRBD1 (5 bases). Germline CDR1 MGHDK, CDR2 SYGVNS. V was cut by 3 bases and J by 6 bases, with 12 bases left in between. CDR3 length equals 14 residues. CDR3 sequence: CASSDSREGQPQHF. The CDR3, as DNA: TGTGCCAGCAGTGATTCCAGGGAAGGTCAGCCCCAGCATTTT.

The CDR3 sequence: CASSLVGGSTDTQYF. The CDR3 DNA sequence: TGTGCCAGCAGCTTAGTGGGAGGGTCCACAGATACGCAGTATTTT. The chain couples TRBV7-3 to TRBJ2-3; 7 bases line up with TRBD2. V was pared by 2 bases and J by 2 bases, with 4 bases of the junction left unmatched. CDR3 length: 15 amino acids. The germline CDR1 and CDR2 sequences are SGHTA and FQGTGA.

V is TRBV5-6 and J is TRBJ1-2; D ambiguous. V lost 1 base and J lost 3, with 13 bases in between. Germline V gives CDR1 SGHDT, CDR2 YYEEEE. CDR3 length: 15 amino acids. The chain's CDR3 is CASSLLRGVHYGYTF. CDR3 DNA: TGTGCCAGCAGCTTGTTACGAGGAGTTCACTATGGCTACACCTTC.

This clone was seen a few times. The rearrangement uses TRBV10-3 and TRBJ1-2, with 7 positions matching TRBD1. This CDR3 spans 15 amino acids. Germline values: CDR1 ENHRY, CDR2 SYGVKD. V lost 3 bases to trimming and J lost 3 bases; unmatched junction nucleotides: 7. The CDR3 protein is CAISDEWDSYYGYTF. CDR3 coding DNA: TGTGCCATCAGTGATGAATGGGACAGCTACTATGGCTACACCTTC.

V usage is TRBV19 and J usage is TRBJ2-5; D uncertain. The CDR3 sequence is 13 residues long. V was pared by 3 bases and J by 1 base, with 6 bases between. Germline-derived CDR1 and CDR2 are LNHDA and SQIVND (reference sequence). CDR3 protein: CASSIGAQETQYF. The CDR3 DNA follows: TGTGCCAGTAGTATCGGAGCCCAAGAGACCCAGTACTTC.

V and J are TRBV5-6 and TRBJ1-5; possibly TRBD1 for D (6 bases). V lost 1 base to trimming and J lost 0 bases, with 14 bases between them. Germline V CDR1 and CDR2: SGHDT, YYEEEE. This CDR3 spans 17 amino acids. The CDR3 is CASSLFPGATSNQPQHF. CDR3 coding DNA: TGTGCCAGCAGCTTGTTCCCGGGGGCCACTAGCAATCAGCCCCAGCATTTT.

This clone was recorded many times. The chain couples TRBV7-2 to TRBJ1-3; D remains ambiguous. The V and J ends lost 1 base and 4 bases respectively, with 11 bases between them. The germline V gene encodes CDR1 SGHTA and CDR2 FQGNSA. There are 15 residues in the CDR3. In nucleotides, the CDR3 is TGTGCCAGCAGCTTAGTATCAGGAGAGGGAAACACCATATATTTT. It encodes CASSLVSGEGNTIYF.

V and J are TRBV27 and TRBJ1-2; D perhaps matches TRBD1 (5 bases). CDR3 size: 13 residues. CDR1 and CDR2 from the germline V gene are MNHEY and SMNVEV (reference sequence). V was clipped by 6 bases and J by 7 bases, with 15 bases between them. The CDR3 DNA is TGTGCCAGCAGGACGGGAGCAGGGTCTGGCTACACCTTC. Translation gives CASRTGAGSGYTF.

This clone was found a few times. J is TRBJ1-4 and V is TRBV10-3; no reliable D call. Trimming stripped 0 bases from V and 0 bases from J, with 11 bases between. Germline V gene sequence: CDR1 ENHRY, CDR2 SYGVKD. There are 17 residues in the CDR3. The CDR3 sequence: CAISESYTVATNEKLFF. DNA for the CDR3: TGTGCCATCAGTGAGTCGTACACAGTTGCAACTAATGAAAAACTGTTTTTT.

The CDR3 DNA reads TGCGCCAGCAGCTTGCTAGCGGAGGATTACAATGAGCAGTTCTTC. It is translated as CASSLLAEDYNEQFF. The rearrangement links TRBV5-1 to TRBJ2-1; 7 bases line up with TRBD2. CDR3 length: 15 residues. Trimming took 1 base from V and 4 from J; bases not matched to a gene: 5. Germline CDR1 SGHRS, CDR2 YFSETQ. Variable domain in full (rest from reference TRBV5-1 and TRBJ2-1): KAGVTQTPRYLIKTRGQQVTLSCSPISGHRSVSWYQQTPGQGLQFLFEYFSETQRNKGNFPGRFSGRQFSNSRSEMNVSTLELGDSALYLCASSLLAEDYNEQFFGPGTRLTVL.

This clone was found a few times. The chain employs TRBV21-1 and TRBJ2-2. TRBV21-1 is a documented pseudogene. The CDR3 extends over 14 amino acids. CDR3 nucleotide sequence: TGTGCCAGCAGCTTAGGGAAAGTGACCGGGGAGCTGTTTTTT. It encodes CASSLGKVTGELFF.

The chain recombines TRBV2 with TRBJ1-2, with TRBD1 as a possible D gene (6 bases). The germline gives CDR1 SNHLY, CDR2 FYNNEI. The CDR3 spans 13 residues. V was pared by 4 bases and J by 4 bases, with 10 bases between. CDR3 sequence reads: CASSGTGPYGYTF. CDR3 nucleotide sequence: TGTGCCAGCAGTGGCACAGGGCCCTATGGCTACACCTTC.